This T cell receptor beta chain was sequenced in a study of shared clonotypes between healthy human individuals. Study-level points and caveats: The donor pool, a small one, limited the genetic and exposure-history diversity represented.

Germline loops: CDR1 SGHRS, CDR2 YFSETQ. Trimming cost V 0 bases and J 1 base, with 7 bases left between them. The CDR3 has 14 residues. For unsorted PBMC, 300 ng DNA per replicate equaled roughly 28,000 T cell genomes. Data came from immunoSEQ multiplex PCR; TCRdb stores just in-frame clones and leaves some out. This table has about 480,000 clones, nearly 80% appearing once. A word on this clone: Its specificity is unknown.

The sample comprised PBMCs. The V gene is TRBV5-1, the J gene TRBJ2-5; possibly TRBD1 for D (5 bases). The receptor comes from a woman between 35 and 50 years old in good health. Some clones in this sample may be carry-over from other donors' samples. The CDR3 reads CASSLAGSQETQYF. The DNA of the CDR3 is TGCGCCAGCAGCTTGGCAGGGTCCCAAGAGACCCAGTACTTC. The full variable domain, rest sourced from reference TRBV5-1 and TRBJ2-5, is KAGVTQTPRYLIKTRGQQVTLSCSPISGHRSVSWYQQTPGQGLQFLFEYFSETQRNKGNFPGRFSGRQFSNSRSEMNVSTLELGDSALYLCASSLAGSQETQYFGPGTRLLVL.